The 32 T cell receptor beta chains below were found in one sample sequenced in a study of PD-1 blockade in classical Hodgkin lymphoma. TCRdb keeps only in-frame clones here, not all; method: immunoSEQ multiplex PCR. Here the sample spans about 99,000 clones, 75% to 85% being singletons. All patients experienced relapse after autologous stem cell transplantation, and brentuximab vedotin exposure was variable. This specimen was peripheral blood mononuclear cells (PBMCs), taken before the second cycle of nivolumab. The receptors derive from a human donor with classical Hodgkin lymphoma.

The chain employs TRBV5-1 and TRBJ1-4, with a weak D call TRBD1 (6 bases). The CDR3 has 16 residues. V dropped 4 bases and J dropped 0 bases, with 13 bases sitting between them. CDR1 is SGHRS, CDR2 YFSETQ, per germline. The CDR3 DNA reads as TGCGCCAGCAGCCCCTCAAAGGGGGCAACTAATGAAAAACTGTTTTTT. Amino acid sequence: CASSPSKGATNEKLFF.

The chain uses TRBV7-8 and TRBJ2-5, with D perhaps TRBD2 (6 bases). The CDR3 sequence is 16 residues long. Germline-derived CDR1 and CDR2 are SGHVS and FQNEAQ. The V gene lost 5 bases and the J gene lost 2 bases, with 18 bases spanning the gap. The CDR3 is CASSPLVAAQQETQYF. The CDR3 region has the DNA TGTGCCAGCAGCCCTCTAGTAGCGGCACAACAAGAGACCCAGTACTTC.

The chain uses TRBV7-3 and TRBJ2-1; D possibly corresponds to TRBD1 (6 bases). In germline, CDR1 is SGHTA, CDR2 FQGTGA. CDR3 length: 13 residues. Trimming cost V 2 bases and J 8 bases, with 10 bases left between them. CDR3 bases: TGTGCCAGCAGCTTACACAGGGCCGATGAGCAGTTCTTC. It translates to CASSLHRADEQFF. The whole variable domain, remainder taken from reference TRBV7-3 and TRBJ2-1, is GAGVSQTPSNKVTEKGKYVELRCDPISGHTALYWYRQSLGQGPEFLIYFQGTGAADDSGLPNDRFFAVRPEGSVSTLKIQRTERGDSAVYLCASSLHRADEQFFGPGTRLTVL.

J is TRBJ2-7 and V is TRBV6-6, with 8 positions matching TRBD2. V gave up 8 bases and J gave up 6 bases; unmatched junction bases: 6. Germline lookup yields CDR1 MNHNY and CDR2 SVGAGI (reference sequence). This CDR3 spans 12 amino acids. The CDR3 bases are TGTGCCAGCGGTAGGCGGGAGGTCGAGCAGTACTTC. Translation gives CASGRREVEQYF.

The chain is built from TRBV9 and TRBJ1-2, with D possibly TRBD1 on 6 matching bases. V was cut by 0 bases and J by 7 bases, with 13 bases left in between. This CDR3 is 14 amino acids long. Germline loops: CDR1 SGDLS, CDR2 YYNGEE. CDR3 region: CASSVGGANAGYTF. The CDR3 DNA sequence: TGTGCCAGCAGCGTAGGGGGGGCGAACGCTGGCTACACCTTC.

This clone was seen only a few times. The chain combines TRBV5-1 with TRBJ1-1; the D is unclear. Germline CDR1 reads SGHRS; CDR2 reads YFSETQ. The CDR3 totals 13 residues. V lost 1 base and J lost 7, with 11 bases in between. CDR3 bases: TGCGCCAGCAGCTTGAGTATGGGAGATGAAGCTTTCTTT. This codes for CASSLSMGDEAFF. The full variable domain, with the rest looked up from reference TRBV5-1 and TRBJ1-1, is KAGVTQTPRYLIKTRGQQVTLSCSPISGHRSVSWYQQTPGQGLQFLFEYFSETQRNKGNFPGRFSGRQFSNSRSEMNVSTLELGDSALYLCASSLSMGDEAFFGQGTRLTVV.

The chain has TRBV5-1 and TRBJ2-7; D is ambiguous. The CDR3 runs 15 residues. The germline gives CDR1 SGHRS, CDR2 YFSETQ. Between the trimmed V and J ends, which lost 2 bases and 2 bases, there was a span of 14 bases. CDR3 protein: CASSFMAGPTYEQYF. The CDR3 coding sequence is TGCGCCAGCAGCTTTATGGCAGGACCCACCTACGAGCAGTACTTC.

The rearrangement links TRBV2 to TRBJ2-2; maybe TRBD2 (6 bases). V was shortened by 7 bases and J by 4 bases, with 16 bases between the two germline ends. CDR3 size: 15 residues. Germline CDR1 is SNHLY and CDR2 is FYNNEI. DNA of the CDR3: TGTGCCAGCAACCGACTAGGTTCGGGCACCGGGGAGCTGTTTTTT. Its protein product is CASNRLGSGTGELFF.

CDR3 DNA sequence: TGTGCCAGCAGGCTTCAGGGGTTTGAGGGTGAAGCTTTCTTT. Translated: CASRLQGFEGEAFF. The rearrangement joins TRBV6-4 to TRBJ1-1, with D perhaps TRBD1 (6 bases). The germline gives CDR1 MRHNA, CDR2 SNTAGT. The CDR3 length is 14 residues. The germline V and J ends were trimmed by 6 bases and 7 bases, with 18 bases remaining between them.

The gene calls are TRBV5-4 and TRBJ1-2, with TRBD1 matching over 8 bases. V shed 4 bases and J 0 bases; nucleotides not matched to a gene: 8. CDR3 length: 16 amino acids. Germline assignment: CDR1 SGHNT and CDR2 YYREEE (reference sequence). The CDR3 reads CASSPWTGTTNYGYTF. The CDR3 region has the DNA TGTGCCAGCAGCCCCTGGACAGGGACTACTAACTATGGCTACACCTTC.

This chain uses TRBV6-6 with TRBJ2-5; tentative D call: TRBD1 (6 bases). This CDR3 comprises 16 residues. V lost 0 bases and J 1 base, leaving 12 bases between the germline ends. The germline gives CDR1 MNHNY, CDR2 SVGAGI (reference sequence). The CDR3 is CASSYSRQDPQETQYF. The CDR3 DNA reads TGTGCCAGCAGTTACTCCCGACAGGACCCCCAAGAGACCCAGTACTTC.

The chain couples TRBV27 to TRBJ2-1; the match to TRBD2 covers 7 bases. CDR3 size: 15 residues. The ends lost 2 bases at V and 3 bases at J; junction bases unmatched: 4. CDR1 MNHEY and CDR2 SMNVEV come from the germline V gene (reference sequence). DNA for the CDR3: TGTGCCAGCAGTTTAAGCGGGAAGGTCTACAATGAGCAGTTCTTC. The encoded protein is CASSLSGKVYNEQFF.

The chain carries TRBV7-6 and TRBJ2-3, with D possibly matching TRBD1 (6 bases). Trimming stripped 5 bases from V and 6 bases from J, with 12 bases between. The CDR3 loop spans 13 amino acids. Germline CDR1 SGHVS, CDR2 FNYEAQ. CDR3 sequence reads: CASSPRQGDTQYF. The CDR3 nucleotides are TGTGCCAGCAGCCCCCGGCAGGGGGATACGCAGTATTTT. Filled out from reference TRBV7-6 and TRBJ2-3, the complete variable domain reads GAGVSQSPRYKVTKRGQDVALRCDPISGHVSLYWYRQALGQGPEFLTYFNYEAQQDKSGLPNDRFSAERPEGSISTLTIQRTEQRDSAMYRCASSPRQGDTQYFGPGTRLTVL.

The gene calls are TRBV4-3 and TRBJ2-1; D is unresolved. This CDR3 contains 14 residues. V dropped 0 bases and J dropped 10 bases, with 13 bases sitting between them. CDR1 and CDR2 (germline): LGHNA, YSLEER. The CDR3 DNA is TGCGCCAGCAGCCAAGATACCCTTCTAGGGGAGCAGTTCTTC. Protein sequence: CASSQDTLLGEQFF.

This chain connects TRBV28 to TRBJ1-1; D is uncertain. This CDR3 has 12 residues. Germline CDR1 and CDR2: MDHEN and SYDVKM. Trimming took off 7 bases at V and 8 bases at J, with 14 bases between the two ends. DNA of the CDR3: TGTGCCAGCACCCGCCTGGCCCTAGAAGCTTTCTTT. This translates into CASTRLALEAFF. The variable domain in full, completed from reference TRBV28 and TRBJ1-1, reads DVKVTQSSRYLVKRTGEKVFLECVQDMDHENMFWYRQDPGLGLRLIYFSYDVKMKEKGDIPEGYSVSREKKERFSLILESASTNQTSMYLCASTRLALEAFFGQGTRLTVV.

This clone was found once. The chain is built from TRBV7-2 and TRBJ2-2; 7 bases align to TRBD2. With V trimmed by 2 bases and J by 6 bases, 9 bases remained unmatched. Germline lookup yields CDR1 SGHTA and CDR2 FQGNSA. The CDR3 loop spans 16 amino acids. CDR3 in amino acids: CASSLIGGSVAGELFF. CDR3 nucleotide sequence: TGTGCCAGCAGCTTAATTGGCGGGAGCGTGGCCGGGGAGCTGTTTTTT.

The chain couples TRBV15 to TRBJ1-2, with D perhaps matching TRBD1 (6 bases). Trimming stripped 7 bases from V and 4 bases from J, with 16 bases between. The length of the CDR3 is 14 residues. From germline, CDR1 is LNHNV and CDR2 YYDKDF (reference sequence). CDR3 bases: TGTGCCACCAAACTTACAGGGTCGGGCTATGGCTACACCTTC. Translation gives CATKLTGSGYGYTF.

This clone was counted a few times. This chain joins TRBV7-3 and TRBJ1-5; unclear D gene. Germline CDR1 and CDR2: SGHTA and FQGTGA. V was cut by 2 bases and J by 3 bases, with 8 bases left in between. The CDR3 consists of 14 residues. CDR3 nucleotide sequence: TGTGCCAGCAGCTTAGCCGTCATCAATCAGCCCCAGCATTTT. Translated, it gives CASSLAVINQPQHF.

The chain is built from TRBV6-1 and TRBJ2-7, with 7 bases matching TRBD1. The CDR3 is 15 amino acids. CDR1 and CDR2 (germline): MNHNS, SASEGT. Losses at the gene ends were 7 bases for V and 2 bases for J; bases not matched to a gene: 11. The CDR3 spells CASTLSGGATYEQYF. The DNA for the CDR3 is TGTGCCAGCACGCTCTCAGGGGGAGCCACCTACGAGCAGTACTTC.

The chain carries TRBV6-5 and TRBJ2-7; TRBD1 matches 9 bases. The CDR3 has 14 residues. V gave up 6 bases and J gave up 2 bases; unmatched junction bases: 5. The germline CDR1 and CDR2 sequences are MNHEY and SVGAGI. The CDR3 reads CASRGQGRAYEQYF. The CDR3 bases are TGTGCCAGCAGGGGACAGGGCCGAGCCTACGAGCAGTACTTC.

The chain links TRBV11-2 to TRBJ2-1; weak D call: TRBD2 (6 bases). Germline V gene lookup returns CDR1 SGHAT and CDR2 FQNNGV. The CDR3 runs to 15 residues. Trimming left V 6 bases short and J 9 bases short, with 21 bases between. CDR3 loop: CASSPAGQSSREQFF. The CDR3, as DNA: TGTGCCAGCAGTCCCGCGGGGCAGTCTTCCCGTGAGCAGTTCTTC.

This clone was counted only a few times. The chain links TRBV11-3 to TRBJ2-1, with TRBD1 matching 10 bases. Unmatched junction bases numbered 4, after V lost 5 bases and J lost 3 bases. CDR3 length: 15 residues. Germline assignment: CDR1 SGHNT and CDR2 YENEEA. The CDR3 coding sequence is TGTGCCAGCAGCAACCGGGACAGGGGCTACAATGAGCAGTTCTTC. This sequence encodes CASSNRDRGYNEQFF.

As for this clone: The junction shows a germline mismatch at one end, possibly a read error. This chain joins TRBV5-4 and TRBJ1-2, with 9 bases that match TRBD1. The CDR3 spans 14 residues. In germline, CDR1 is SGHNT, CDR2 YYREEE (reference sequence). CDR3 nucleotides: TGTGCCAGCAGCTGGAACAGGGGGCTGTATGGCTCGGCCTTC. This sequence encodes CASSWNRGLYGSAF.

The chain combines TRBV11-3 with TRBJ2-2; D is possibly TRBD1 or TRBD2 (5 bases each). The CDR3 contains 14 residues. Per germline, CDR1 SGHNT and CDR2 YENEEA. With 4 bases removed from V and 5 bases from J, the gap between germline ends came to 11 bases. CDR3 sequence reads: CASSSLGVTGELFF. DNA for the CDR3: TGTGCCAGCAGCTCCTTGGGGGTAACCGGGGAGCTGTTTTTT.

The rearrangement joins TRBV10-3 to TRBJ2-1; D call uncertain. Germline-derived CDR1 and CDR2 are ENHRY and SYGVKD. The CDR3 extends over 12 amino acids. V was pared by 1 base and J by 9 bases, with 7 bases between. Here the CDR3 DNA reads TGTGCCATCAGTGAGTATGTCGGTGAGCAGTTCTTC. This gives the protein CAISEYVGEQFF.

The chain has TRBV30 and TRBJ1-1, with a tentative D call TRBD1 (5 bases). Germline values: CDR1 GTSNPN, CDR2 SVGIG (reference sequence). V was cut by 3 bases and J by 0 bases, with 8 bases left in between. The length of the CDR3 is 13 residues. As DNA, the CDR3 is TGTGCCTGGAGCAAACAGGTGAACACTGAAGCTTTCTTT. This codes for CAWSKQVNTEAFF.

The V and J genes are TRBV5-8 and TRBJ1-5; D is unresolved. This CDR3 has 14 residues. The V gene lost 4 bases and the J gene lost 9 bases, with 17 bases spanning the gap. Germline V CDR1 and CDR2: SGHTS, YDEGEE. The DNA for the CDR3 is TGTGCCAGCAGCCTAGTCAACCGAGGTTGGCCCCAGCATTTT. This translates into CASSLVNRGWPQHF.

The chain combines TRBV5-4 with TRBJ2-7; D might be TRBD2 (5 bases). The germline CDR1 and CDR2 sequences are SGHNT and YYREEE (reference sequence). This CDR3 has 15 amino acids. Trimming took off 0 bases at V and 7 bases at J, with 17 bases between the two ends. For the CDR3, the DNA is TGTGCCAGCAGCTTGGGAGGGCCGATCTTGGGGGAGCAGTACTTC. This sequence encodes CASSLGGPILGEQYF.

This chain uses TRBV28 with TRBJ2-7; a possible D gene is TRBD2 (5 bases). The V end lost 4 bases, the J end lost 9 bases, and 16 bases lay between the germline ends. CDR1 and CDR2 from the germline V gene are MDHEN and SYDVKM. The CDR3 has 13 amino acids. The CDR3 region is CASSSTSGGWQYF. DNA for the CDR3: TGTGCCAGCAGTTCCACCAGTGGAGGCTGGCAGTACTTC.

The CDR3 DNA reads TGCGCCAGCAGCTTGGCGGGAGTCGTGGATGAGCAGTTCTTC. It is translated as CASSLAGVVDEQFF. The rearrangement links TRBV5-1 to TRBJ2-1; D perhaps matches TRBD2 (6 bases). Between the trimmed V and J ends, which lost 0 bases and 8 bases, there was a span of 12 bases. From germline, CDR1 is SGHRS and CDR2 YFSETQ. The CDR3 is 14 residues long.

The chain combines TRBV6-6 with TRBJ2-2, with D possibly matching TRBD1 (7 bases). Germline CDR1 and CDR2: MNHNY and SVGAGI (reference sequence). There are 16 residues in the CDR3. Trimming took 7 bases from V and 5 from J, leaving 20 bases between them. CDR3 bases: TGTGCCAGCACCACCCCAGGGGGGAGCGAAACCGGGGAGCTGTTTTTT. Its protein product is CASTTPGGSETGELFF.

J is TRBJ2-1 and V is TRBV4-1, with TRBD2 identical over 8 bases. The CDR3 is 16 residues long. The V and J ends lost 5 bases and 6 bases, in that order; junction bases with no gene match: 12. CDR1 is MGHRA and CDR2 is YSYEKL in the germline V gene. For the CDR3, the DNA is TGCGCCAGCAGCAGCACGACGGGACTAGGATTCAATGAGCAGTTCTTC. It codes for CASSSTTGLGFNEQFF.